Listed below are T cell receptor beta chains from one sample, sequenced in a study of shared T cell receptors in the human thymus. TCRdb's table, derived via immunoSEQ multiplex PCR, lists solely in-frame clones and lacks some. The sample has about 660,000 clones, over 75% seen once. This sample also appeared in a second study, on human thymus T cells.

The sample was thymocytes. The receptors shown here come from a boy less than two years old with a congenital heart defect. The CDR3 runs from the conserved cysteine through the conserved F or W. The D gene is left open where the match is weak. Only part of the rows carry a size: once, few, many, or a class if the clone is expanded.

v_call	clone_size	d_call	j_call	cdr3_nt	cdr3_aa
TRBV2	NA	TRBD1	TRBJ1-1	TGTGCCAGCAGTGACTACGGACAGGGGAGGTGGGACACTGAAGCTTTCTTT	CASSDYGQGRWDTEAFF
TRBV6-1	NA	NA	TRBJ2-7	TGTGCCAGCAGCGTCCCCAAGCACTACGAGCAGTACTTC	CASSVPKHYEQYF
TRBV15	NA	TRBD1	TRBJ1-5	TGTGCCACCAGCAGAGATGACCGAACAGGACAGGCTAATCAGCCCCAGCATTTT	CATSRDDRTGQANQPQHF
TRBV28	once	TRBD1	TRBJ1-2	TGTGCCAGCAGTTCCCGGACAGGGGACGACACCTTC	CASSSRTGDDTF
TRBV7-6	NA	NA	TRBJ2-1	TGTGCCAGCAGCTATCTAAGGCGCGGGTGGGTTCAGAGCTCCTACAATGAGCAGTTCTTC	CASSYLRRGWVQSSYNEQFF
TRBV28	NA	NA	TRBJ1-5	TGTGCCAGCAGTTTTGAGGGAACCCTCGATCAGCCCCAGCATTTT	CASSFEGTLDQPQHF
TRBV28	NA	NA	TRBJ1-2	TGTGCCAGCAGTCCGACCTCAGGGTTACGTGATGGCTACACCTTC	CASSPTSGLRDGYTF
TRBV2	NA	NA	TRBJ2-3	TGTGCCAGCAGTGAAGGGCGCACAGATACGCAGTATTTT	CASSEGRTDTQYF
TRBV25-1	few	TRBD2	TRBJ2-1	TGTGCCAGCAGTGATGGGGGGGGGCAGTTCTTC	CASSDGGGQFF
TRBV4-3	NA	NA	TRBJ2-2	TGCGCCAGCAGATATCCATGCGTTTCGAACACCGGGGAGCTGTTTTTT	CASRYPCVSNTGELFF
TRBV6-6	NA	TRBD1	TRBJ1-2	TGTGCCAGCAGTCCTTGGGACAGGGGGAACTATGGCTACACCTTC	CASSPWDRGNYGYTF
TRBV30	NA	TRBD2	TRBJ2-1	TGTGCCTGGAGGCCCTTTAAAGCGGGAGAACGATGTGGCTCCTACAATGAGCAGTTCTTC	CAWRPFKAGERCGSYNEQFF
TRBV5-1	few	TRBD2	TRBJ2-3	TGCGCCAGCAGGCCTCCGGGACTAGCGGGAATAACTAGCACAGATACGCAGTATTTT	CASRPPGLAGITSTDTQYF
TRBV19	NA	TRBD2	TRBJ2-1	TGTGCCAGTAGTGTTAGACTAGCGGGAGGCTACTACAATGAGCAGTTCTTC	CASSVRLAGGYYNEQFF
TRBV18	NA	NA	TRBJ1-5	TGTGCCAGCTCACCCCGGGGGAGGGAGGGCAATCAGCCCCAGCATTTT	CASSPRGREGNQPQHF
TRBV28	NA	TRBD2	TRBJ2-3	TGTGCCAGCAGCCCGGCGGGGGCGGGAGGTGATACGCAGTATTTT	CASSPAGAGGDTQYF
TRBV11-3	NA	TRBD2	TRBJ2-7	TGTGCCAGCAGCTTAGATCCGGGACTAGCGGGAGTCCGAGGCTACGAGCAGTACTTC	CASSLDPGLAGVRGYEQYF
TRBV14	NA	TRBD1	TRBJ2-7	TGTGCCAGCAGCCAAAGGCACAGGGGCTACGAGCAGTACTTC	CASSQRHRGYEQYF
TRBV30	once	NA	TRBJ2-7	TGTGCCTGGAGTGTAAGGGGTAACGAGCAGTACTTC	CAWSVRGNEQYF
TRBV27	NA	TRBD1	TRBJ2-7	TGTGCCAGCAGTTTTGTATTCGGGGGACAGGGGGCGACCCACGAGCAGTACTTC	CASSFVFGGQGATHEQYF
TRBV6-5	NA	NA	TRBJ1-5	TGTGCCAGCAGTCTTCGCAGGGGAGACTCTCGGCCCCAGCATTTT	CASSLRRGDSRPQHF
TRBV10-3	NA	TRBD2	TRBJ2-5	TGTGCCATCAGTGAAGTGAGCGGGGGAAACCAAGAGACCCAGTACTTC	CAISEVSGGNQETQYF
TRBV7-3	NA	TRBD1	TRBJ1-1	TGTGCCAGCAGCCCCGACAGGGGGAACACTGAAGCTTTCTTT	CASSPDRGNTEAFF
TRBV10-3	once	TRBD1	TRBJ2-7	TGTGCCACCCAGACAGGGGAAGGGGCCTACGAGCAGTACTTC	CATQTGEGAYEQYF
TRBV9	NA	TRBD1	TRBJ2-3	TGTGCCAGCAGTCACAGGGGGCTCAGCCCTAGCACAGATACGCAGTATTTT	CASSHRGLSPSTDTQYF
TRBV4-1	NA	NA	TRBJ1-1	TGCGCCAGCAGCCCATTTCCCCTTTCTCGGACTGAAGCTTTCTTT	CASSPFPLSRTEAFF
TRBV5-1	NA	NA	TRBJ1-1	TGCGCCAGCTTTTGGGGGCCAGAGTATAGCGCTGAAGCTTTCTTT	CASFWGPEYSAEAFF
TRBV5-5	NA	NA	TRBJ1-6	TGTGCCAGCAGCGGCAATACAGGGCTCCCGAATTCACCCCTCCACTTT	CASSGNTGLPNSPLHF
TRBV4-3	NA	NA	TRBJ2-7	TGCGCCAGCAGCCAAGATCTTGGGCTCTCCTACGAGCAGTACTTC	CASSQDLGLSYEQYF
TRBV18	NA	NA	TRBJ2-7	TGTGCCAGCTCACCCGACAGGTACTACGAGCAGTACTTC	CASSPDRYYEQYF
TRBV4-2	few	TRBD2	TRBJ2-7	TGTGCCAGCAGCCAGACCGGGACTAGCGGCTACGAGCAGTACTTC	CASSQTGTSGYEQYF
TRBV28	NA	TRBD2	TRBJ2-7	TGTGCCAGCAGTTTACCCTTAGGAGCGGGAGCACCCTACGAGCAGTACTTC	CASSLPLGAGAPYEQYF
TRBV19	NA	NA	TRBJ1-4	TGTGCCAGTAGTATTGGACGTGGGACACCAGAAAAACTGTTTTTT	CASSIGRGTPEKLFF
TRBV28	NA	NA	TRBJ2-7	TGTGCCAGCAGTACTACTCCGGGACTGGCTTCATCCTACGAGCAGTACTTC	CASSTTPGLASSYEQYF
TRBV5-4	once	TRBD1	TRBJ1-6	TGTGCCAGCAGCTTGGCCCGGACAGGGGGGACCTATAATTCACCCCTCCACTTT	CASSLARTGGTYNSPLHF
TRBV12-5	NA	TRBD1	TRBJ2-7	TGTGCTAGTGGTGTCCGGGACAGGAGTTTCTACGAGCAGTACTTC	CASGVRDRSFYEQYF
TRBV27	NA	TRBD1	TRBJ2-7	TGTGCCAGCAGTCCAGAGGCTGGGACAGCCACCAGCTACGAGCAGTACTTC	CASSPEAGTATSYEQYF
TRBV19	NA	TRBD1	TRBJ1-2	TGTGCCAGTAGTGTAACAGGGGCTCGTAGAGCTAACTATGGCTACACCTTC	CASSVTGARRANYGYTF
TRBV28	NA	NA	TRBJ1-2	TGTGCCAGCAGTTTAATGAAGGGGAAAAACTATGGCTACACCTTC	CASSLMKGKNYGYTF
TRBV18	NA	TRBD1	TRBJ1-2	TGTGCCAGCTCACCGCCGGGACAGGGGGACTTCGACTATGGCTACACCTTC	CASSPPGQGDFDYGYTF
TRBV14	NA	TRBD1	TRBJ2-7	TGTGCCAGCAGCCAATCCCGGGACAGCCAGTACGAGCAGTACTTC	CASSQSRDSQYEQYF
TRBV7-2	NA	TRBD2	TRBJ2-1	TGTGCCAGCAGCACCTCTAGCGGGAGAAATGGAGGGCAGTTCTTC	CASSTSSGRNGGQFF
TRBV9	NA	NA	TRBJ1-3	TGTGCCAGCAGCGTAGGTACAGGGAGCTCTGGAAACACCATATATTTT	CASSVGTGSSGNTIYF
TRBV4-2	NA	NA	TRBJ2-2	TGTGCCAGCAGCCACCGAACAGGGACCGGGGAGCTGTTTTTT	CASSHRTGTGELFF
TRBV11-2	NA	TRBD2	TRBJ2-7	TGTGCCAGCAGCTTACAAACTAGCGGGGGATCCTACGAGCAGTACTTC	CASSLQTSGGSYEQYF
TRBV6-5	NA	NA	TRBJ1-6	TGTGCCAGCAGTTACAAGTCTTCCTATAATTCCCCCCTCCACTTT	CASSYKSSYNSPLHF
TRBV10-3	few	TRBD2	TRBJ2-5	TGTGCCATCAGTGGCGCGGGGGGCGGAGAGACCCAGTACTTC	CAISGAGGGETQYF
TRBV9	NA	TRBD1	TRBJ2-1	TGTGCCAGCAGCGCAGACCGGGACAGGGGGTACAATGAGCAGTTCTTC	CASSADRDRGYNEQFF
TRBV5-8	NA	TRBD1	TRBJ2-7	TGTGCCAGCATTAGACAGGGGGCTCACGAGCAGTACTTC	CASIRQGAHEQYF
TRBV27	few	NA	TRBJ1-6	TGTGCCAGCAGTGAACAGGGAAGGGAGCGCAATTCACCCCTCCACTTT	CASSEQGRERNSPLHF
TRBV27	NA	NA	TRBJ2-7	TGTGCCAGCAGCTCCGGGACAAACGATAACTACGAGCAGTACTTC	CASSSGTNDNYEQYF